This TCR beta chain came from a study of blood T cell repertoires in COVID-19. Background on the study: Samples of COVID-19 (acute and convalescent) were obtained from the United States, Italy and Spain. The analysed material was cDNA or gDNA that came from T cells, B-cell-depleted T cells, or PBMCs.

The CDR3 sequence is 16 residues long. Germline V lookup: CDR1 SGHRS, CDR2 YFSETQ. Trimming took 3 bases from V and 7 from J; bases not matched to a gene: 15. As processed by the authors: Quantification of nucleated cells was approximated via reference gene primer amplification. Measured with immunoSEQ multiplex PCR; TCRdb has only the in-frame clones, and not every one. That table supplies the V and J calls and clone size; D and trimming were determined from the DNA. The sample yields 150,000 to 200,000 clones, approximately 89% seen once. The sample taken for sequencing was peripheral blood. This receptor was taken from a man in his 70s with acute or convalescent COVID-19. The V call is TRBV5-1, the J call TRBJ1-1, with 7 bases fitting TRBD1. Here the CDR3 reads CASSYRRNQGGDEAFF. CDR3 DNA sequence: TGCGCCAGCAGCTACCGACGGAATCAGGGGGGAGATGAAGCTTTCTTT.